This TCR beta chain was sequenced for a study of response to subunit inactivated influenza vaccine. Study-level findings and limits: T cells newly recruited by each seasonal influenza vaccination are few, the authors suggested.

TCRdb recomputed calls from the RT-PCR reads with MiXCR, one row per CDR3 protein. The sample has about 180,000 distinct CDR3 sequences; roughly 10% are singletons. This clonotype occurred many times. What it binds is unknown. CDR1 and CDR2 from the germline V gene are SQVTM and ANQGSEA. With 7 bases removed from V and 1 base from J, the gap between germline ends came to 11 bases. The CDR3 is 13 residues long. The rearrangement joins TRBV29-1 to TRBJ2-1; weak D call: TRBD1 (6 bases). Sequencing was performed on CD8+ T cells sorted from PBMCs, taken roughly 24 months after vaccination. The clonotype comes from a man aged 50 to 69 who received an inactivated influenza vaccine. The CDR3 is CSAGQLSYNEQFF. The CDR3 DNA follows: TGCAGCGCAGGACAGCTATCCTACAATGAGCAGTTCTTC.